This T cell receptor beta chain is drawn from a study of shared T cell receptors in the human thymus. Sequenced by immunoSEQ multiplex PCR; TCRdb stores in-frame clones only, minus some. The table shows about 500,000 clones, with around three quarters occurring only once. A further study also used this sample, focusing on human thymus T cells.

Sequencing was performed on thymocytes. The clonotype was recovered from a boy in the first two years of life with a congenital heart defect.

CDR3 DNA: TGCGCCAGCACTGCTCGCCCCTCAGGTTGGGGCACAGATACGCAGTATTTT. This sequence encodes CASTARPSGWGTDTQYF. This chain connects TRBV4-3 to TRBJ2-3; no firm D call. The CDR3 covers 17 residues. Per the germline V gene, CDR1 is LGHNA and CDR2 is YSLEER. V lost 7 bases and J 1 base, leaving 21 bases between the germline ends.